This T cell receptor (beta chain) is drawn from a study of post-analysis software for immune sequencing data. Study-wide results and limits: About five TRBV segments were more frequent in patients than controls; TRBV5-6, TRBV5-1 and TRBV20-1 belonged to this group.

This clonotype was recorded at least ten times. Its antigen is as yet unknown. Germline V CDR1 and CDR2: SGHVS, FNYEAQ. The germline V and J ends were trimmed by 5 bases and 2 bases, with 16 bases remaining between them. The CDR3 covers 16 residues. Unique molecular identifiers tagged the TCR beta cDNA libraries. TCRdb reprocessed the PCR reads via MiXCR and lists one record per CDR3 protein. The profile shows about 260,000 distinct CDR3 sequences, approximately 34% of them singletons. Specimen: blood. The sequence came from a girl aged 5 to 17 with multiple sclerosis. This chain uses TRBV7-6 with TRBJ2-1, with D maybe TRBD2 (6 bases). CDR3 sequence (DNA): TGTGCCAGCAGCCCTGTAGCGGAGGGTGCCTACAATGAGCAGTTCTTC. Translating gives CASSPVAEGAYNEQFF.